The source of this TCR beta chain is a study of shared clonotypes between healthy human individuals (dated by TCRdb to 2018 to 2020). Background for the entire study: The cohort included a few men and a couple of women between 18 and 49 years of age. For each donor, CD4 naive and CD4 memory were each given three plates, CD8 naive was given two plates, and CD8 memory was given one plate. To increase sequencing depth and limit assay-specific biases, TCR repertoire library preparation and sequencing were carried out by different laboratories using diverse techniques. Per donor, leukapheresis produced somewhere between about 0.8 and 9 billion PBMCs. Blood TCR repertoires of about 5 healthy adults were deeply sequenced to estimate repertoire size and the extent of clonotype sharing between individuals.

Donors were healthy HIV-negative adults with no recently reported acute infections or vaccinations. Every donor was a Caucasian adult living in Nashville, Tennessee, USA. CD4+ T cells were enriched through magnetic negative selection, after which naive cells were positively selected on CD45RA and the remaining negative fraction served as the memory subset. Blood was obtained by leukapheresis, after which PBMCs were separated by Ficoll-Histopaque density gradient centrifugation and cryopreserved in liquid nitrogen vapor phase. Analytical flow cytometry was used to check the purity and quantity of each magnetically sorted T cell population. Each sorted fraction had its genomic DNA isolated and then quantified by UV absorbance on a Nanodrop 2000c. Overall study results and their limits: Higher generation probabilities were observed for clonotypes shared by all four sorted-subset donors than for non-shared clonotypes. Only blood was sampled, and tissue TCR repertoires likely differ from those in blood. The small number of donors limited the genetic and exposure-history diversity represented. Estimated clonotype richness was generally larger for naive than for memory subsets. Rarefaction of sorted-subset datasets indicated incomplete sequencing despite the large sequencing depth. Sharing across a few donors was observed for around 4.8% of naive CD4, less than 4% of naive CD8, 2.3% of memory CD4, and about 0.4% of memory CD8 clonotypes. Based on pairwise subsampling, the degree of clonotype sharing among donors was expected to be affected by sequencing depth.

Using the deep immunoSEQ assay, multiplex PCR amplified TCR CDR3 regions from genomic DNA. Extracted genomic DNA from each cell subset was distributed evenly across all wells of several immunoSEQ 96-well plates, and each plate was treated as a replicate. For sorted subsets, approximately 190 ng of genomic DNA, equivalent to tens of thousands of T cell genomes, went into each replicate PCR. Purified libraries were quantified with a Qubit 3.0 fluorometer, sized on a Bioanalyzer 2100, and re-quantified with the KAPA Library Quantification kit. Each immunoSEQ 96-well plate was sequenced on its own single-read 150-cycle Illumina NextSeq 550 flow cell. Regarding the original processing steps: The immunoSEQ output contained only junctional sequences without quality scores, so filtering could not match that applied to full-length reads. Sequences were annotated with PyIR, a Python wrapper for IgBLAST v1.9, using IMGT germline references to assign V/J genes and CDR3. Any read was removed if the V/J assignment was weak (E-value above 1e-6), the CDR3 was missing, or the read contained stop codons, out-of-frame junctions, or ambiguous translated residues. A V3J clonotype was defined by an identical inferred V gene, J gene, and CDR3 amino acid sequence. To compute the percentage overlap between repertoires, the number of shared unique clonotypes was divided by the size of the smaller repertoire. Richness of each repertoire was evaluated using RTK rarefaction, the Chao1 estimator, and Recon v2.1 estimates of unobserved clonotypes. For all TCRbeta clonotypes obtained by the gDNA method from a few donors, generation probabilities were computed with OLGA. As stored in TCRdb, this immuneACCESS dataset retains in-frame rearrangements with V and J assigned. A fraction of the clones does not appear; measured against another copy, unresolved V genes explain less than half of the discrepancy, and the remainder lacks a known reason. The DNA was the basis for D and trimming; V, J and clone size are from that table. Within this sample are about 2,500,000 clones, with roughly nine tenths of them counted one time only. Around 0.15% of the sample comes from the top ten.

As regards this clone: Its cognate antigen has yet to be identified. No base quality values were provided; no much bigger clone lies one nucleotide off.

The CDR3 spans 13 residues, from the cysteine through the phenylalanine. The kept DNA is CDR3 alone, 39 bases in frame from the first base. Based on the germline V gene, the CDR1 and CDR2 sequences are SNHLY and FYNNEI. A distance of 14 bases separates the germline ends of V and J, which lose 8 bases and 3 bases respectively. This sequence was found in a young man in good health. Sequencing was performed on naive CD4+ T cells sorted from blood. The label giving this sample's cell subset or site can be read as: CD45RA+ positively selected. The rearranged chain carries TRBV2 and TRBJ2-7; tentative D gene TRBD2, with 6 bases matching. The CDR3 sequence is CASDKGRGYEQYF. The DNA reads TGTGCCAGCGACAAAGGGCGGGGCTACGAGCAGTACTTC.